The 15 T cell receptor beta chains presented below share a single source sample, sequenced in a study of blood T cells in healthy people across ages. With a J-beta primer mix and a sample-barcoded 5' primer, a second PCR ran about 6 to 11 cycles. TCRdb reprocessed the 5' RACE reads via MiXCR and lists one record per CDR3 protein. The data hold hundreds of thousands of distinct CDR3 sequences, with about 20% observed a single time. Sequenced sample: blood. These receptor sequences come from a man between 65 and 85 years old in good health.

In regard to this clonotype: Given the absence of the conserved phenylalanine or tryptophan at the CDR3 end, a read error is likely. The V call is TRBV28, the J call TRBJ2-1; 8 bases map to TRBD2. Looked up from germline, CDR1 is MDHEN and CDR2 is SYDVKM. V gave up 6 bases and J gave up 6 bases; unmatched junction bases: 7. The CDR3 spans 14 residues. Here the CDR3 reads CASRPGGGRNEQFV. Written as DNA, the CDR3 is TGTGCCAGCAGGCCCGGCGGGGGGCGCAATGAGCAGTTCGTC.

This chain joins TRBV20-1 and TRBJ2-5; 7 nucleotides align to TRBD1. This CDR3 is built from 14 residues. Germline lookup yields CDR1 DFQATT and CDR2 SNEGSKA (reference sequence). The V gene end was trimmed by 1 base and the J gene end by 4 bases; junction bases not matched to a gene: 6. CDR3 coding DNA: TGCAGTGCTAGAGCGCAACAGGGGTTAGAGACCCAGTACTTC. Amino acids: CSARAQQGLETQYF.

This clonotype showed up just a few times. The CDR3 region is CASSLDPLRLTPYNEQFF. In DNA form, the CDR3 reads TGTGCCAGCAGCTTAGACCCTCTTCGGCTCACACCCTACAATGAGCAGTTCTTC. The chain uses TRBV7-2 and TRBJ2-1; D ambiguous. Germline V gives CDR1 SGHTA, CDR2 FQGNSA. Trimming pared 1 base from V and 2 bases from J, leaving 18 bases between. This CDR3 spans 18 amino acids.

This clonotype was observed a few times. This chain uses TRBV6-2 or TRBV6-3 with TRBJ1-2, with unresolved D. V dropped 7 bases and J dropped 6 bases, with 18 bases sitting between them. CDR3 length: 14 residues. Germline-derived CDR1 and CDR2 are MNHEY and SVGEGT. The CDR3 spells CASTPLWKTDGYTF. DNA for the CDR3: TGTGCCAGCACTCCCCTTTGGAAGACTGATGGCTACACCTTC.

In its sample, this clonotype was seen a few times. J is TRBJ2-7 and V is TRBV7-3; tentative D call: TRBD1 (6 bases). Between the trimmed V and J ends, which lost 4 bases and 0 bases, there was a span of 16 bases. In germline, CDR1 is SGHTA, CDR2 FQGTGA. The CDR3 runs 16 residues. CDR3 nucleotide sequence: TGTGCCAGCAGCTCGAGACGGACAGCTAACTCCTACGAGCAGTACGTC. Amino acid sequence: CASSSRRTANSYEQYV.

This clonotype has a handful of counts. The gene calls are TRBV29-1 and TRBJ2-1; D possibly corresponds to TRBD1 (6 bases). This CDR3 spans 14 amino acids. Germline-derived CDR1 and CDR2 are SQVTM and ANQGSEA. The V end lost 6 bases, the J end lost 0 bases, and 12 bases lay between the germline ends. The CDR3 bases are TGCAGCGTCCGGACAGCCATCTCCTACAATGAGCAGTTCTTC. Translating gives CSVRTAISYNEQFF.

The chain has TRBV18 and TRBJ2-7; possibly TRBD1 or TRBD2 for D (5 bases each). The V gene's germline CDR1 is KGHSH and CDR2 LQKENI. Deletions cut 5 bases from V and 5 bases from J, with 10 bases between. The CDR3 spans 12 residues. The CDR3 sequence: CASSSGTDEQYF. The CDR3 nucleotides read TGTGCCAGCTCAAGTGGGACGGACGAGCAGTACTTC.

V gene TRBV19 combines with J gene TRBJ2-1, with D possibly matching TRBD1 (6 bases). Trimming shortened V by 5 bases and J by 2 bases, and 10 bases separated the two germline ends. The germline V gene has CDR1 LNHDA and CDR2 SQIVND (reference sequence). The CDR3 contains 14 residues. CDR3 protein: CASSGAGAYNEQFF. The CDR3 coding sequence is TGTGCCAGTAGTGGAGCAGGGGCCTACAATGAGCAGTTCTTC.

A few counts support this clonotype. J is TRBJ2-3 and V is TRBV29-1; the D gene could be TRBD1 or TRBD2 (6 bases each). CDR1 is SQVTM, CDR2 ANQGSEA, per germline. The CDR3 is made up of 15 amino acids. Trimming shortened V by 6 bases and J by 3 bases, and 19 bases separated the two germline ends. This CDR3 is CSVYTGGLRTDTQYF. CDR3 nucleotide sequence: TGCAGCGTATATACTGGGGGGCTACGGACAGATACGCAGTATTTT.

As for this clonotype: The junction shows a germline mismatch at one end, possibly a read error. The rearrangement links TRBV4-1 to TRBJ2-3, with D perhaps matching TRBD1 or TRBD2 (5 bases each). Germline CDR1 MGHRA, CDR2 YSYEKL. The CDR3 is 16 amino acids. The CDR3 DNA sequence: TGCGCCAGCAGCCAAGAGTCGCTAGCAGGCACAGGTACGCAGTATTTT. This codes for CASSQESLAGTGTQYF.

J is TRBJ2-3 and V is TRBV18; the D gene is possibly TRBD1 (5 bases). This CDR3 has 15 residues. V lost 2 bases and J lost 0, with 9 bases in between. Germline-derived CDR1 and CDR2 are KGHSH and LQKENI. CDR3 amino acids: CASSPLQESTDTQYF. CDR3 coding DNA: TGTGCCAGCTCACCATTACAGGAAAGCACAGATACGCAGTATTTT.

This chain uses TRBV5-1 with TRBJ1-1; 7 bases are shared with TRBD1. CDR1 SGHRS and CDR2 YFSETQ come from the germline V gene. CDR3 length: 14 residues. V dropped 0 bases and J dropped 4; count of bases not matched to a gene: 3. The CDR3 DNA reads TGCGCCAGCAGCTTGGCAGGGGGTTTCACTGAAGCTTTCTTT. Its protein product is CASSLAGGFTEAFF.

The CDR3 region has the DNA TGTGCCAGCAGTTACCCCTCCGGGAGCGGGAGGGCCGGTGAGCAGTTCTTC. This codes for CASSYPSGSGRAGEQFF. The chain joins TRBV6-5 to TRBJ2-1, with 10 bases lining up with TRBD2. The CDR3 runs to 17 residues. With V trimmed by 2 bases and J by 9 bases, 13 bases remained unmatched. Germline V gives CDR1 MNHEY, CDR2 SVGAGI.

V gene TRBV5-1 combines with J gene TRBJ1-1, with D unclear. Deletions cut 1 base from V and 0 bases from J, with 13 bases between. Germline-derived CDR1 and CDR2 are SGHRS and YFSETQ. This CDR3 comprises 16 residues. CDR3 bases: TGCGCCAGCAGCTTGAGGGCAGTTAGGATGAACACTGAAGCTTTCTTT. Its translation: CASSLRAVRMNTEAFF.

The rearrangement links TRBV29-1 to TRBJ1-2, with TRBD1 identical over 8 bases. Germline V lookup: CDR1 SQVTM, CDR2 ANQGSEA. The CDR3 length is 15 residues. The V gene end was trimmed by 8 bases and the J gene end by 2 bases; junction bases not matched to a gene: 13. The CDR3: CSTHGQGQGNYGYTF. CDR3 sequence (DNA): TGCAGCACTCATGGACAGGGTCAGGGAAACTATGGCTACACCTTC. The complete variable domain, with remaining parts taken from reference TRBV29-1 and TRBJ1-2, reads SAVISQKPSRDICQRGTSLTIQCQVDSQVTMMFWYRQQPGQSLTLIATANQGSEATYESGFVIDKFPISRPNLTFSTLTVSNMSPEDSSIYLCSTHGQGQGNYGYTFGSGTRLTVV.